This section outlines one TCR beta chain sequence together with its context. In the source study's methods: Amplifying reference gene primers gave estimates of nucleated cell counts. Profiled with immunoSEQ multiplex PCR; TCRdb holds only in-frame clones, not every one. V, J and clone size reflect that table, while D and trimming were determined from the DNA. The table lists about 120,000 clones, about 89% of them singletons, with just under 30% in the top ten. With V trimmed by 4 bases and J by 6 bases, 9 bases remained unmatched. The CDR3 has 15 amino acids. Germline V gene sequence: CDR1 SGDLS, CDR2 YYNGEE. The data were taken from a study of blood T cell repertoires in COVID-19. About the study: Some COVID-19 samples were acute and others convalescent; all came from the United States, Italy and Spain. PBMCs, B-cell-depleted T cells, or T cells provided the cDNA or gDNA that made up the material.

The source is an older woman with acute or convalescent COVID-19. The rearrangement uses TRBV9 and TRBJ2-3; 9 nucleotides align to TRBD1. Sequenced sample: peripheral blood. In DNA, the CDR3 is TGTGCCAGCAGCATCGGACAGGGGTTCTCGGATACGCAGTATTTT. Translation: CASSIGQGFSDTQYF.